The table lists the clone carrying this TCR beta chain with many counts. The library was built from about 0.4 ug RNA with molecular barcoded adaptors for alpha/delta and beta/gamma chains. TCRdb recomputed calls from the reads with MiXCR, one row per CDR3 protein. The table shows 45,000 to 50,000 distinct CDR3 sequences, with 9.5% to 15% occurring only once. This sample is drawn from a study of read filtering for tumor transcriptome and immune sequencing. Looking at the study overall: Per sample, TCR-region reads ranged about 3.5 to 11 million by IR-seq, roughly 80 to 1,300 by RNA-seq.

Trimming pared 4 bases from V and 8 bases from J, leaving 11 bases between. The CDR3 spans 12 residues. CDR1 and CDR2 (germline): GTSNPN, SVGIG (reference sequence). This TCR was sampled from a donor over 35 with multiple myeloma. The sequencing input was a population of CD138-negative cells sorted from bone marrow. V gene TRBV30 combines with J gene TRBJ1-4; no clear D. CDR3 protein: CAWKGNEEKLFF. The CDR3, as DNA: TGTGCCTGGAAGGGCAATGAAGAAAAACTGTTTTTT.